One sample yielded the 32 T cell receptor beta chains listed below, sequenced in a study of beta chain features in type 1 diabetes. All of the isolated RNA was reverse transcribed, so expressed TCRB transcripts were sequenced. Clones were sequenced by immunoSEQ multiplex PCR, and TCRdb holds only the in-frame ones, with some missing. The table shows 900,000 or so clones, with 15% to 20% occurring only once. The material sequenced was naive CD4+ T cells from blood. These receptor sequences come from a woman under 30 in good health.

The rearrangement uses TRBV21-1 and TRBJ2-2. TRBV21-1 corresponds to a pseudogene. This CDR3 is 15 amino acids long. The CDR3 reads CASAGPLSGTGELFF. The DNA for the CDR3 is TGTGCCAGCGCAGGCCCGCTCTCGGGCACCGGGGAGCTGTTTTTT.

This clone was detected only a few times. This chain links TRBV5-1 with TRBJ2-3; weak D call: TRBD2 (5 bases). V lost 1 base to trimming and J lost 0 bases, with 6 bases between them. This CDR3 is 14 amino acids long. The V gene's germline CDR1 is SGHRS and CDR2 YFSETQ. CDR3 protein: CASSLTSSTDTQYF. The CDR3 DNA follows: TGCGCCAGCAGCTTGACTAGTAGCACAGATACGCAGTATTTT.

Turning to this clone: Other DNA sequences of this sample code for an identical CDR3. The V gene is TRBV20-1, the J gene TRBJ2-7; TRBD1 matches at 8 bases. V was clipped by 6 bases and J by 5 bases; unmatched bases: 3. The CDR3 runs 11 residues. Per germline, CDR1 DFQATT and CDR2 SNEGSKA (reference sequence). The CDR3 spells CSADRGHEQYF. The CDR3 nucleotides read TGCAGTGCCGACAGGGGCCACGAGCAGTACTTC.

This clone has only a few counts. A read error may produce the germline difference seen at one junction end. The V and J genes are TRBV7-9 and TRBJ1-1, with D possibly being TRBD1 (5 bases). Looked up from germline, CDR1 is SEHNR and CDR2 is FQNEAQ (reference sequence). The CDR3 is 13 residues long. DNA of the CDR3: TGTGCCAGCAGCTTAATCCGGGGGACTGGAGCTTTCTTT. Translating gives CASSLIRGTGAFF.

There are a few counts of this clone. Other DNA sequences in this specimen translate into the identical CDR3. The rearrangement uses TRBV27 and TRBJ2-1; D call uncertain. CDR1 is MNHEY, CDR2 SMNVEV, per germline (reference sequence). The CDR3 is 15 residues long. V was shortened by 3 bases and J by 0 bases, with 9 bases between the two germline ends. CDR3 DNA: TGTGCCAGCAGTTTGCGGCCAAGCTCCTACAATGAGCAGTTCTTC. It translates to CASSLRPSSYNEQFF.

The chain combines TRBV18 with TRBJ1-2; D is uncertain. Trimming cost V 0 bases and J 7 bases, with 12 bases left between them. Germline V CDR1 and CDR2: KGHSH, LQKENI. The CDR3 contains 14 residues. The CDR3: CASSPPLRRLGYTF. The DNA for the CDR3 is TGTGCCAGCTCACCACCGTTGAGAAGGCTTGGCTACACCTTC.

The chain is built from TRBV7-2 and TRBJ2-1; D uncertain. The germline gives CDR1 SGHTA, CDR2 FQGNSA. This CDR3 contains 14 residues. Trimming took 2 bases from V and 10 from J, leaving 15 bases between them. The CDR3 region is CASSLSRAIGEQFF. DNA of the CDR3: TGTGCCAGCAGCTTATCTAGGGCCATCGGGGAGCAGTTCTTC.

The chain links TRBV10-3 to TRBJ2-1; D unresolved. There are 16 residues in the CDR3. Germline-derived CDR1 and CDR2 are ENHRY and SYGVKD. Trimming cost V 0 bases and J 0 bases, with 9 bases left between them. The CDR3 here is CAISESLLSSYNEQFF. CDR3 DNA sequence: TGTGCCATCAGTGAGTCGCTTCTGAGCTCCTACAATGAGCAGTTCTTC.

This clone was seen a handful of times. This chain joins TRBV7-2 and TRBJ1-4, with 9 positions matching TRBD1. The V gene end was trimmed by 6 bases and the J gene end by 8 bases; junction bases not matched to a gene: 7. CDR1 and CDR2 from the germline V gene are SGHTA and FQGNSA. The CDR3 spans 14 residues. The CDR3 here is CASRAWTGEEKLFF. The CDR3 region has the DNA TGTGCCAGCAGGGCCTGGACAGGGGAGGAAAAACTGTTTTTT. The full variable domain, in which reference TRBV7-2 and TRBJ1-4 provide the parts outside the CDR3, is GAGVSQSPSNKVTEKGKDVELRCDPISGHTALYWYRQSLGQGLEFLIYFQGNSAPDKSGLPSDRFSAERTGGSVSTLTIQRTQQEDSAVYLCASRAWTGEEKLFFGSGTQLSVL.

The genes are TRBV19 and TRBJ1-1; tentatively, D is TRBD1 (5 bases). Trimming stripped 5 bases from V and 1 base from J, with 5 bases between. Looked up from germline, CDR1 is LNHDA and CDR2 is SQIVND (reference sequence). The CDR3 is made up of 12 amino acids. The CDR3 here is CASSQGNTEAFF. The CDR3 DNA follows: TGTGCCAGTAGTCAGGGGAACACTGAAGCTTTCTTT.

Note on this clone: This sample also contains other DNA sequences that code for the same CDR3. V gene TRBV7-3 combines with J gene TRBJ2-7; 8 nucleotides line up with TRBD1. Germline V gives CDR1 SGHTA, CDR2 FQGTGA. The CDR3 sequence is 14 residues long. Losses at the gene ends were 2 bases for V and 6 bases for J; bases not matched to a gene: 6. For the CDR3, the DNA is TGTGCCAGCAGCTTACAGGGGGCATCCGGCGAGCAGTACTTC. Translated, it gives CASSLQGASGEQYF.

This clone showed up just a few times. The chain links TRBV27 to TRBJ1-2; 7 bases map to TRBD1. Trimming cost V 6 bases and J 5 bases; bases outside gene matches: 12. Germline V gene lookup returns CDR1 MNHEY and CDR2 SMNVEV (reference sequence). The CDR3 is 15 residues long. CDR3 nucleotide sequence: TGTGCCAGCAGCCAGACAGACAGGGAGTTGTATGGCTACACCTTC. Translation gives CASSQTDRELYGYTF.

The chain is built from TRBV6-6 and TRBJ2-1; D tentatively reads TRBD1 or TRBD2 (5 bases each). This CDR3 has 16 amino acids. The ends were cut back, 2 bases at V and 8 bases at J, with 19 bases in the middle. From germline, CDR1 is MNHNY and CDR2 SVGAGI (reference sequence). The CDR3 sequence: CASSYIPGSSRDEQFF. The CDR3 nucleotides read TGTGCCAGCAGTTACATCCCGGGAAGTTCCAGGGATGAGCAGTTCTTC.

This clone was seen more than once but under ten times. The chain's CDR3 is CASSDRDPGHTYTF. The CDR3 coding sequence is TGTGCCAGCAGCGACCGGGACCCCGGACATACCTACACCTTC. This rearrangement joins TRBV7-9 to TRBJ1-2; D perhaps matches TRBD1 (5 bases). V was clipped by 5 bases and J by 10 bases, with 20 bases between them. The germline V gene encodes CDR1 SEHNR and CDR2 FQNEAQ (reference sequence). This CDR3 has 14 residues.

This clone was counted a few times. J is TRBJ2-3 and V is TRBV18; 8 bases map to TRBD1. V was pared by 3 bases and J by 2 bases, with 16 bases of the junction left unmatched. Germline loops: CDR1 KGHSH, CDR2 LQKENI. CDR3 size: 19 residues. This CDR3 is CASSPNPPGGRILTDTQYF. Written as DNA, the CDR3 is TGTGCCAGCTCACCCAACCCCCCAGGGGGCCGGATCCTCACAGATACGCAGTATTTT.

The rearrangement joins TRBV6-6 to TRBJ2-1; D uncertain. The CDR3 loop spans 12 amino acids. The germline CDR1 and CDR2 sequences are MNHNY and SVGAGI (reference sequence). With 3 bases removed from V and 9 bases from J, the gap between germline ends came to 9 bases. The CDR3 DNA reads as TGTGCCAGCAGTTATCCGACCAGTGAGCAGTTCTTC. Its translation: CASSYPTSEQFF.

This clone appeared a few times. Here the CDR3 DNA reads TGTGCCAGCAGCTTCAGGGGTGAGCAGTACTTC. Its protein is CASSFRGEQYF. The V gene is TRBV7-9, the J gene TRBJ2-7; D perhaps matches TRBD1 (6 bases). V was clipped by 3 bases and J by 7 bases, with 7 bases between them. Per the germline V gene, CDR1 is SEHNR and CDR2 is FQNEAQ (reference sequence). The CDR3 contains 11 residues. Complete variable domain (other parts from reference TRBV7-9 and TRBJ2-7): DTGVSQNPRHKITKRGQNVTFRCDPISEHNRLYWYRQTLGQGPEFLTYFQNEAQLEKSRLLSDRFSAERPKGSFSTLEIQRTEQGDSAMYLCASSFRGEQYFGPGTRLTVT.

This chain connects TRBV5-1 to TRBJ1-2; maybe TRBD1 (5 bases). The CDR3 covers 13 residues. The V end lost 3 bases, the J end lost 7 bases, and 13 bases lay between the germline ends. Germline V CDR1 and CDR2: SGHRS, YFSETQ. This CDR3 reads CASSSGTAFGYTF. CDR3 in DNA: TGCGCCAGCAGCTCCGGGACGGCTTTTGGCTACACCTTC. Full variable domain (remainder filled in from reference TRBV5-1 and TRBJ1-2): KAGVTQTPRYLIKTRGQQVTLSCSPISGHRSVSWYQQTPGQGLQFLFEYFSETQRNKGNFPGRFSGRQFSNSRSEMNVSTLELGDSALYLCASSSGTAFGYTFGSGTRLTVV.

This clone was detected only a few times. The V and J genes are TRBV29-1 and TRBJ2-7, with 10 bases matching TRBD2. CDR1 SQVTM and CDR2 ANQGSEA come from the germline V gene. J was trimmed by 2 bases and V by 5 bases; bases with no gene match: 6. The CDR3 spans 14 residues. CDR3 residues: CSVSLAGGTYEQYF. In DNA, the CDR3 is TGCAGCGTTAGTTTAGCGGGAGGTACCTACGAGCAGTACTTC.

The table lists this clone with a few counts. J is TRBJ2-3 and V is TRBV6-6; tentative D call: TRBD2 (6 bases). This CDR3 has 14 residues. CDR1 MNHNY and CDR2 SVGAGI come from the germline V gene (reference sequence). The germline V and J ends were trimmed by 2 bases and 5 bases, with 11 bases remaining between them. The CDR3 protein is CASSYTKGGDTQYF. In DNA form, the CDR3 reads TGTGCCAGCAGTTACACTAAGGGAGGAGATACGCAGTATTTT.

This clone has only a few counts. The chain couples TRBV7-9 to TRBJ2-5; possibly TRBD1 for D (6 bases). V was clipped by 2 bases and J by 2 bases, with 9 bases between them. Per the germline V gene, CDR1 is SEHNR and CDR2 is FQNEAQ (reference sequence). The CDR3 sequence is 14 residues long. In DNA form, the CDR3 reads TGTGCCAGCAGCTTACATGGACAGCAAGAGACCCAGTACTTC. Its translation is CASSLHGQQETQYF.

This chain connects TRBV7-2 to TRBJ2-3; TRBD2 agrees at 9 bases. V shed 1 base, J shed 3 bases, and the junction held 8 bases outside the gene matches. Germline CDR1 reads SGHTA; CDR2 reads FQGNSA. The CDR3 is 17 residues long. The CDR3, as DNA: TGTGCCAGCAGCTTAGTCGCGGGAGGGTGGAGAACAGATACGCAGTATTTT. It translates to CASSLVAGGWRTDTQYF.

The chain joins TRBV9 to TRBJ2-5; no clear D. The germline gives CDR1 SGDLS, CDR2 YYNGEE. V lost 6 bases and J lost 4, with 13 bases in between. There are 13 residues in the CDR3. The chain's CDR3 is CASTSQIGETQYF. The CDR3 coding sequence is TGTGCCAGCACGTCCCAAATCGGAGAGACCCAGTACTTC.

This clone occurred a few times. CDR3 amino acids: CASSLHSAGEKLFF. Written as DNA, the CDR3 is TGTGCCAGCAGCTTACACAGCGCGGGGGAAAAACTGTTTTTT. The chain uses TRBV7-9 and TRBJ1-4; unclear D gene. This CDR3 has 14 residues. The germline gives CDR1 SEHNR, CDR2 FQNEAQ (reference sequence). With 2 bases removed from V and 8 bases from J, the gap between germline ends came to 12 bases.

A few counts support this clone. CDR3 loop: CASSKEAPGELFF. CDR3 coding DNA: TGTGCCAGCAGCAAGGAGGCCCCCGGGGAGCTGTTTTTT. J is TRBJ2-2 and V is TRBV5-6, with D perhaps matching TRBD2 (5 bases). Looked up from germline, CDR1 is SGHDT and CDR2 is YYEEEE. V was pared by 4 bases and J by 6 bases, with 10 bases between. The CDR3 is 13 amino acids.

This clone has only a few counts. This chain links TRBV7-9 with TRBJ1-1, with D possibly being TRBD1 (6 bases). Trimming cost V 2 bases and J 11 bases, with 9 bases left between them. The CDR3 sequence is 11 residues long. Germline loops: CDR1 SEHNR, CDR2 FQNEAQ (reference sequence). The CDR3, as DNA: TGTGCCAGCAGCTTAAACGGGGGCGCTTTCTTT. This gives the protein CASSLNGGAFF.

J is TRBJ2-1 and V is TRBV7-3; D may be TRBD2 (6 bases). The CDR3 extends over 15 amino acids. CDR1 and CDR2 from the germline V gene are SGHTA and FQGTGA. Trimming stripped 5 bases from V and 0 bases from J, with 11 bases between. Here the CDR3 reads CASSRGSGSYNEQFF. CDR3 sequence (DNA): TGTGCCAGCAGCCGGGGGAGTGGCTCCTACAATGAGCAGTTCTTC. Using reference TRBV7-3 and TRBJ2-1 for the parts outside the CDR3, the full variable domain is GAGVSQTPSNKVTEKGKYVELRCDPISGHTALYWYRQSLGQGPEFLIYFQGTGAADDSGLPNDRFFAVRPEGSVSTLKIQRTERGDSAVYLCASSRGSGSYNEQFFGPGTRLTVL.

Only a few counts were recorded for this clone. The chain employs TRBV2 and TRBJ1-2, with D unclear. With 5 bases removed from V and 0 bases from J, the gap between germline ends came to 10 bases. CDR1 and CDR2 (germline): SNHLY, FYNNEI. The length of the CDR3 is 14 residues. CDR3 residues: CASSSGVTNYGYTF. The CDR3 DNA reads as TGTGCCAGCAGTTCGGGAGTAACTAACTATGGCTACACCTTC.

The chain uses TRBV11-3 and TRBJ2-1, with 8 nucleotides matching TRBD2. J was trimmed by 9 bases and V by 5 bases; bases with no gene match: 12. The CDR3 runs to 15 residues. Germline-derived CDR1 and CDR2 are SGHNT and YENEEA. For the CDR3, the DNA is TGTGCCAGCAGCCCTAAACCCGGGACTAGTTCTGAGCAGTTCTTC. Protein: CASSPKPGTSSEQFF.

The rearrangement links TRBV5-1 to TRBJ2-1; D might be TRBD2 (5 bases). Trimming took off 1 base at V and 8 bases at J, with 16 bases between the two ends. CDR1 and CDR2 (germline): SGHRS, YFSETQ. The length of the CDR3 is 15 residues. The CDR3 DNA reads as TGCGCCAGCAGCTTGTTGAGTTTTGGAGGCGATGAGCAGTTCTTC. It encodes CASSLLSFGGDEQFF.

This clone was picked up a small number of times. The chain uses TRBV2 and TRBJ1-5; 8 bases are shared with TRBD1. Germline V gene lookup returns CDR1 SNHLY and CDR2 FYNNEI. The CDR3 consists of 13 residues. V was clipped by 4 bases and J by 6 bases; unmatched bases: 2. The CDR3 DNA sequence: TGTGCCAGCAGTGTGGACAGGGCTCAGCCCCAGCATTTT. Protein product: CASSVDRAQPQHF.

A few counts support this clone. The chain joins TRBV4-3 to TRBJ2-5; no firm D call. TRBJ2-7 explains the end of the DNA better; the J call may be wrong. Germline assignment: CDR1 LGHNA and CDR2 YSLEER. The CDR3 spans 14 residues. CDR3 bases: TGCGCCAGCAGCCAAGATTACCAAGGCTACGAGCAGTACTTC. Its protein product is CASSQDYQGYEQYF.